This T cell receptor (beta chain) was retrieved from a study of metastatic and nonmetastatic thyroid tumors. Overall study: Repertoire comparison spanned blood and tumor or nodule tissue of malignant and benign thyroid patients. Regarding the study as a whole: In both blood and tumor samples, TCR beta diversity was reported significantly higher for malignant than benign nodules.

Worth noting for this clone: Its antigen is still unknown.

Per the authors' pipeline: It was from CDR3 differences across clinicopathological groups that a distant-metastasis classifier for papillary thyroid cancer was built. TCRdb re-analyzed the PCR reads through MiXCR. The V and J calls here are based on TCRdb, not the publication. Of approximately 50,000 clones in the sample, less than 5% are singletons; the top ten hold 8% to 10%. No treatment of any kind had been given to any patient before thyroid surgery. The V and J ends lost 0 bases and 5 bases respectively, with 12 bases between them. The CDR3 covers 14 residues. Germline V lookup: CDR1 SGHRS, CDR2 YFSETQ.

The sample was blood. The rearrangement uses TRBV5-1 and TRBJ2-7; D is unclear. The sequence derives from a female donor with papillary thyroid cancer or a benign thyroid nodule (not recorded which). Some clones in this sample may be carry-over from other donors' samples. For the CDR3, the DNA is TGCGCCAGCAGCTTGGTATCGGGTCTGGACGAGCAGTACTTC. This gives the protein CASSLVSGLDEQYF.